These 21 T cell receptor beta chains share one sample of origin, sequenced in a study of cytomegalovirus exposure and HLA in healthy donors. PCR employed 60 Vbeta and 13 Jbeta primers. Only in-frame clones appear in the TCRdb table, and some are missing; sequencing was by immunoSEQ multiplex PCR. This table holds about 140,000 clones, about three quarters found once. The specimen sequenced was PBMCs. These receptors came from a male donor in good health and CMV-seropositive.

This clone was observed once. The chain employs TRBV11-2 and TRBJ2-2, with TRBD1 matching 8 bases. J lost 2 bases, V lost 5 bases, and 4 bases had no gene match. Germline CDR1 reads SGHAT; CDR2 reads FQNNGV. This CDR3 is 15 amino acids long. The CDR3 protein is CASSPGQVNTGELFF. CDR3 bases: TGTGCCAGCAGCCCGGGACAGGTTAACACCGGGGAGCTGTTTTTT.

The chain links TRBV28 to TRBJ2-7; 7 positions agree with TRBD1. After removal of 5 bases from V and 7 bases from J, the junction contained 11 bases not matched to a gene. The CDR3 length is 14 residues. Looked up from germline, CDR1 is MDHEN and CDR2 is SYDVKM. CDR3 bases: TGTGCCAGCAGTCCAAGGACAGGCCCTGCGGAGCAGTACTTC. It encodes CASSPRTGPAEQYF.

The chain recombines TRBV9 with TRBJ2-6; 9 bases align to TRBD1. Losses at the gene ends were 7 bases for V and 4 bases for J; bases not matched to a gene: 6. This CDR3 comprises 15 residues. Germline CDR1 SGDLS, CDR2 YYNGEE. The CDR3 is CASRRTGAGANVLTF. The CDR3 DNA sequence: TGTGCCAGCCGAAGGACAGGGGCCGGGGCCAACGTCCTGACTTTC. Full variable domain (remainder filled in from reference TRBV9 and TRBJ2-6): DSGVTQTPKHLITATGQRVTLRCSPRSGDLSVYWYQQSLDQGLQFLIQYYNGEERAKGNILERFSAQQFPDLHSELNLSSLELGDSALYFCASRRTGAGANVLTFGAGSRLTVL.

This chain joins TRBV2 and TRBJ1-4; 7 bases fit TRBD1. This CDR3 has 15 residues. V was pared by 6 bases and J by 5 bases, with 9 bases of the junction left unmatched. Germline V gene data show CDR1 as SNHLY and CDR2 as FYNNEI. Here the CDR3 DNA reads TGTGCCAGCAGGAGATCGGGACAGCTAAATGAAAAACTGTTTTTT. Its translation is CASRRSGQLNEKLFF. Drawing the rest from reference TRBV2 and TRBJ1-4, the complete variable domain is EPEVTQTPSHQVTQMGQEVILRCVPISNHLYFYWYRQILGQKVEFLVSFYNNEISEKSEIFDDQFSVERPDGSNFTLKIRSTKLEDSAMYFCASRRSGQLNEKLFFGSGTQLSVL.

This clone was seen more than once but under ten times. The chain joins TRBV6-6 to TRBJ2-7; no firm D call. Germline loops: CDR1 MNHNY, CDR2 SVGAGI (reference sequence). Between the trimmed V and J ends, which lost 6 bases and 1 base, there was a span of 4 bases. The CDR3 is 11 amino acids. The CDR3 coding sequence is TGTGCCAGCAGCCCGTCCTACGAGCAGTACTTC. This encodes CASSPSYEQYF.

V gene TRBV5-5 combines with J gene TRBJ2-1; D is uncertain. Germline V gives CDR1 SGHKS, CDR2 YYEKEE (reference sequence). The V and J ends lost 3 bases and 5 bases respectively, with 9 bases between them. CDR3 length: 13 amino acids. In DNA form, the CDR3 reads TGTGCCAGCAGCTGGCAGACAAACAATGAGCAGTTCTTC. It encodes CASSWQTNNEQFF.

The genes are TRBV5-1 and TRBJ1-3; unclear D gene. CDR3 size: 14 residues. CDR1 and CDR2 from the germline V gene are SGHRS and YFSETQ. V was cut by 0 bases and J by 4 bases, with 8 bases left in between. The CDR3 is CASSLGFEGNTIYF. CDR3 in DNA: TGCGCCAGCAGCTTGGGATTTGAGGGAAACACCATATATTTT.

The chain links TRBV28 to TRBJ1-5; 7 bases align to TRBD1. CDR1 is MDHEN, CDR2 SYDVKM, per germline. V lost 5 bases and J lost 7; bases outside the gene matches: 8. The CDR3 covers 14 residues. The CDR3 DNA is TGTGCCAGCAGTACTACAGGGGATGAACAGCCCCAGCATTTT. It translates to CASSTTGDEQPQHF.

This chain links TRBV7-2 with TRBJ2-2; 9 bases match TRBD1. Per the germline V gene, CDR1 is SGHTA and CDR2 is FQGNSA. J gave up 5 bases and V 5 bases, and 12 bases lay outside the gene matches. The CDR3 is made up of 17 amino acids. CDR3 amino acids: CASSGYTGGEGTGELFF. Here the CDR3 DNA reads TGTGCCAGCAGCGGTTACACAGGGGGCGAAGGTACCGGGGAGCTGTTTTTT.

The chain links TRBV4-1 to TRBJ1-2; 8 nucleotides match TRBD1. CDR3 size: 15 residues. J was trimmed by 3 bases and V by 1 base; bases with no gene match: 4. Germline CDR1 MGHRA, CDR2 YSYEKL. The CDR3 region is CASSQGPGGDYGYTF. The CDR3 nucleotides read TGCGCCAGCAGCCAAGGGCCAGGGGGCGACTATGGCTACACCTTC.

V and J are TRBV10-2 and TRBJ2-2, with D possibly matching TRBD1 (5 bases). This CDR3 is built from 14 residues. Germline V CDR1 and CDR2: WSHSY, SAAADI. The V end lost 2 bases, the J end lost 9 bases, and 13 bases lay between the germline ends. As DNA, the CDR3 is TGCGCCAGCAGTGAGGTTCAGGGTTCTCGGGAGCTGTTTTTT. This sequence encodes CASSEVQGSRELFF.

The genes are TRBV12-5 and TRBJ1-3; D possibly corresponds to TRBD1 (6 bases). This CDR3 region has 15 residues. V lost 6 bases, J lost 0 bases, and 12 bases lay in between. Germline V CDR1 and CDR2: LGHNT, FRNRAP. The CDR3 loop reads CASGFTGSSGNTIYF. Written as DNA, the CDR3 is TGTGCTAGTGGGTTCACAGGGTCCTCTGGAAACACCATATATTTT.

The rearrangement links TRBV7-2 to TRBJ2-3; D uncertain. CDR1 SGHTA and CDR2 FQGNSA come from the germline V gene. Trimming removed 1 base at V and 0 bases at J, with 11 bases between. This CDR3 has 16 residues. Here the CDR3 DNA reads TGTGCCAGCAGCTTAGGTCTGGGCCATAGCACAGATACGCAGTATTTT. Its translation: CASSLGLGHSTDTQYF.

This chain links TRBV19 with TRBJ2-1; 10 bases map to TRBD1. The ends lost 3 bases at V and 7 bases at J; junction bases unmatched: 0. CDR1 and CDR2 from the germline V gene are LNHDA and SQIVND (reference sequence). This CDR3 has 13 residues. CDR3 bases: TGTGCCAGTAGTATGGACAGGGGGAATGAGCAGTTCTTC. Its protein is CASSMDRGNEQFF.

The J gene is TRBJ1-5, the V gene TRBV19; maybe TRBD1 (5 bases). V lost 8 bases, J lost 3 bases, and 8 bases lay in between. Per germline, CDR1 LNHDA and CDR2 SQIVND (reference sequence). The CDR3 loop spans 12 amino acids. The CDR3 protein is CASDGHNQPQHF. CDR3 sequence (DNA): TGTGCCAGTGACGGACACAATCAGCCCCAGCATTTT.

CDR3 loop: CASSIPRTGYGYTF. The CDR3 DNA reads TGTGCCAGTAGTATACCCCGGACAGGGTATGGCTACACCTTC. The chain links TRBV19 to TRBJ1-2; TRBD1 matches 8 bases. The V gene's germline CDR1 is LNHDA and CDR2 SQIVND (reference sequence). There are 14 residues in the CDR3. Trimming took 2 bases from V and 5 from J; bases not matched to a gene: 4.

This chain uses TRBV27 with TRBJ2-7, with 7 bases fitting TRBD2. V shed 2 bases, J shed 2 bases, and the junction held 9 bases outside the gene matches. The length of the CDR3 is 16 residues. From germline, CDR1 is MNHEY and CDR2 SMNVEV (reference sequence). CDR3 DNA sequence: TGTGCCAGCAGTTTAAGACCGGGGGAGGGCACCTACGAGCAGTACTTC. Encoded protein: CASSLRPGEGTYEQYF.

The chain links TRBV18 to TRBJ2-1, with 8 bases identical to TRBD1. CDR3 length: 16 residues. CDR1 is KGHSH, CDR2 LQKENI, per germline. V lost 4 bases to trimming and J lost 4 bases; unmatched junction nucleotides: 9. The CDR3 protein is CASSLGTGRIYNEQFF. The CDR3, as DNA: TGTGCCAGCTCACTCGGGACAGGAAGAATATACAATGAGCAGTTCTTC.

The V gene is TRBV9, the J gene TRBJ1-3; 7 bases are a match to TRBD1. This CDR3 comprises 17 residues. The ends lost 3 bases at V and 0 bases at J; junction bases unmatched: 9. Germline CDR1 and CDR2: SGDLS and YYNGEE. CDR3 DNA sequence: TGTGCCAGCAGCGCCCGGGGACAGTCCCACTCTGGAAACACCATATATTTT. It specifies CASSARGQSHSGNTIYF.

This clone was observed a few times. The chain recombines TRBV4-1 with TRBJ1-6, with a possible D match to TRBD1 (5 bases). The germline V gene has CDR1 MGHRA and CDR2 YSYEKL. The CDR3 length is 15 residues. V lost 0 bases to trimming and J lost 13 bases, with 16 bases between them. The CDR3: CASSQDSIGGVPLHF. The CDR3 region has the DNA TGCGCCAGCAGCCAAGATTCTATCGGAGGGGTCCCCCTCCACTTT.

The chain combines TRBV6-1 with TRBJ2-7; D remains unclear. CDR3 length: 12 amino acids. Germline CDR1 MNHNS, CDR2 SASEGT. Trimming took off 2 bases at V and 4 bases at J, with 6 bases between the two ends. The CDR3 DNA reads TGTGCCAGCAGTGAAATAGTATACGAGCAGTACTTC. It codes for CASSEIVYEQYF.